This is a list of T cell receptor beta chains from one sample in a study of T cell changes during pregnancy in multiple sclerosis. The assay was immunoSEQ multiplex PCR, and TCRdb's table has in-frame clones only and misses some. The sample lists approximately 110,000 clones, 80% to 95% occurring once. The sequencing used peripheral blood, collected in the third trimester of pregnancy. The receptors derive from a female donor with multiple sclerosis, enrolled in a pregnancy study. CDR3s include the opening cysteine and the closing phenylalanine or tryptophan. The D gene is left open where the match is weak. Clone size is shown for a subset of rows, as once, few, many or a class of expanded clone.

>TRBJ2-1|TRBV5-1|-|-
TGCGCCAGCAGCCTGGGGCTCCTAGGCAATGAGCAGTTCTTC
CASSLGLLGNEQFF
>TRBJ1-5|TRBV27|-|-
TGTGCCAGCAGTTTTTCAGGGGCAGTTCAGCCCCAGCATTTT
CASSFSGAVQPQHF
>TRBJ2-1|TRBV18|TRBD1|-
TGTGCCAGCTCACCGTACGGGACAGGTAACAATGAGCAGTTCTTC
CASSPYGTGNNEQFF
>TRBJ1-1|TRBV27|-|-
TGTGCCAGCACCCTAGCGGGGAACACTGAAGCTTTCTTT
CASTLAGNTEAFF
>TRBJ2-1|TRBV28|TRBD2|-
TGTGCCAGCAGTTCTCAGCTCAGCGGGAGTATATATGAGCAGTTCTTC
CASSSQLSGSIYEQFF
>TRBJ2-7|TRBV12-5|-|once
TGTGCTAGTGGTTTGGGAAGAGGGGAGCAGTACTTC
CASGLGRGEQYF
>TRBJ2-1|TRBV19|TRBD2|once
TGTGCCAGTACGAATCCCGGGACTAGCTATTACAATGAGCAGTTCTTC
CASTNPGTSYYNEQFF
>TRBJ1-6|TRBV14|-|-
TGTGCCAGCAGCCAAGTCCGGCAGGGAAATTCACCCCTCCACTTT
CASSQVRQGNSPLHF
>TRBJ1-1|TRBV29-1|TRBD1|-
TGCAGCGTAGAAGACAGGGTAAGCACTGAAGCTTTCTTT
CSVEDRVSTEAFF
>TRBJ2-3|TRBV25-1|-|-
TGTGCCAGCAGTGAATATACAGGGCCCAGCACAGATACGCAGTATTTT
CASSEYTGPSTDTQYF
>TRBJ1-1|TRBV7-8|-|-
TGTGCCAGCAGCAGGGAGGGCAACACTGAAGCTTTCTTT
CASSREGNTEAFF
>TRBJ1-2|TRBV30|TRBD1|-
TGTGCCTGGTGGACAGGGGGCCGAACTAACTATGGCTACACCTTC
CAWWTGGRTNYGYTF
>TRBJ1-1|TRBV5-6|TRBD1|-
TGTGCCAGCAGCCCTGCGACAGGGGGGGCCACTGAAGCTTTCTTT
CASSPATGGATEAFF
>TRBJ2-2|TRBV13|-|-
TGTGCCAGCAGCTTAAGAGAATCAGGGGAGCTGTTTTTT
CASSLRESGELFF
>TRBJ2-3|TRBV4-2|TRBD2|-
TGTGCCAGCAGCCAAGAATTCCGGGGGGTCGGGGATACGCAGTATTTT
CASSQEFRGVGDTQYF
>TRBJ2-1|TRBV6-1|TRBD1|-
TGTGCCAGCAGTGAAATAAGGGGGCGGAATGAGCAGTTCTTC
CASSEIRGRNEQFF
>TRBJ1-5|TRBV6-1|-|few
TGTGCCAGCAGTGAGTTTGGCTCCTTGGGCAATCAGCCCCAGCATTTT
CASSEFGSLGNQPQHF
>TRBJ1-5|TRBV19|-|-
TGTGCCAGTAGTATAGGGGCAGGGCTTAATCAGCCCCAGCATTTT
CASSIGAGLNQPQHF
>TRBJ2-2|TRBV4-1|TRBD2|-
TGCGCCAGCAGCCAAGTATTACTAGCGGCTAACACCGGGGAGCTGTTTTTT
CASSQVLLAANTGELFF
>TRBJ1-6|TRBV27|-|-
TGTGCCAGCAGTTTACGGGGGGCGATGAGCTCCTATAATTCACCCCTCCACTTT
CASSLRGAMSSYNSPLHF
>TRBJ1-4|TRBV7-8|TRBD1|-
TGTGCCAGCAGCATCCAGGGGGCAAGAGAAAAACTGTTTTTT
CASSIQGAREKLFF
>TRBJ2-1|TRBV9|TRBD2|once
TGTGCCAGCAGCCTCAATCCGGGACTAGGAATGAATGAGCAGTTCTTC
CASSLNPGLGMNEQFF
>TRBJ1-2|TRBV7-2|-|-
TGTGCCAGCAGCCCCAGACAGTCCTATGGCTACACCTTC
CASSPRQSYGYTF
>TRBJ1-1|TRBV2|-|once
TGTGCCAGCAGCGCCCGGACGGGAAACACTGAAGCTTTCTTT
CASSARTGNTEAFF
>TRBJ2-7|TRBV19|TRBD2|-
TGTGCCAGTAGTATTATAGCGGGTTCCTACGAGCAGTACTTC
CASSIIAGSYEQYF
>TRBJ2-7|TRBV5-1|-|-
TGCGCCAGCAGCCTTACAGGGCTCAACGAGCAGTACTTC
CASSLTGLNEQYF
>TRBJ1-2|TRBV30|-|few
TGTGCCTGGACTCAGGTTACCTATGGCTACACCTTC
CAWTQVTYGYTF
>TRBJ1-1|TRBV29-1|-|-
TGCAGCGTTGATAGTCCAGGTAACACTGAAGCTTTCTTT
CSVDSPGNTEAFF
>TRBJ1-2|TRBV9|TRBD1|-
TGTGCCAGCAGCCCTCGTCGGACAGGGGATAACTATGGCTACACCTTC
CASSPRRTGDNYGYTF
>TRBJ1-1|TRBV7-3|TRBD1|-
TGTGCCAGCAGCTTAGCGGGACAGGGGAACGCTTTCTTT
CASSLAGQGNAFF
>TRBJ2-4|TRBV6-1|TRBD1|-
TGTGCCAGCAATTGGGGACAGATAGCCAAAAACATTCAGTACTTC
CASNWGQIAKNIQYF
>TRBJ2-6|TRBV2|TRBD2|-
TGTGCCAGCAGTCCATCGCCCTTTAGCGGGGCAACCTCTGGGGCCAACGTCCTGACTTTC
CASSPSPFSGATSGANVLTF
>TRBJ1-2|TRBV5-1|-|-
TGCGCCAGCAGCCCACCTATAGACAGCCACCATGGCTACACCTTC
CASSPPIDSHHGYTF
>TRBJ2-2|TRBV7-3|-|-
TGTGCCAGCAGCTTTGAGCTGACCGGGGAGCTGTTTTTT
CASSFELTGELFF
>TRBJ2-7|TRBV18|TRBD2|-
TGTGCCAGCTCACCAGTTGGGGGGGGATTATCCTACGAGCAGTACTTC
CASSPVGGGLSYEQYF
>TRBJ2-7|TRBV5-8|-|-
TGTGCCAGCATCCTTTCCGGCGACAGGTTCTACGAGCAGTACTTC
CASILSGDRFYEQYF
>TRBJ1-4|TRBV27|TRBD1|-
TGTGCCAGCAGAAAATCCAGAGGGACAGGAACAATCATGGCTAATGAAAAACTGTTTTTT
CASRKSRGTGTIMANEKLFF
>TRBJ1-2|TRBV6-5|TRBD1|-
TGTGCCAGCACTACCTACAGGGGGACGGATGGCTACACCTTC
CASTTYRGTDGYTF
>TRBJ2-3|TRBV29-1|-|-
TGCAGCGTCGGGGGAGACCGGGACTCCCATTGGGGCACAGATACGCAGTATTTT
CSVGGDRDSHWGTDTQYF
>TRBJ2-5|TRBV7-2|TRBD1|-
TGTGCCAGCAGCCCCTCCCACAGGGGGGAGACCCAGTACTTC
CASSPSHRGETQYF
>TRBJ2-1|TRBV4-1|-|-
TGCGCCAGCAGCCCCCCGATAGTGGAGCAGTTCTTC
CASSPPIVEQFF
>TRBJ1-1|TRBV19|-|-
TGTGCCAGTAGTTGGGGGCTGAACACTGAAGCTTTCTTT
CASSWGLNTEAFF
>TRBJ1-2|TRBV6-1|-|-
TGTGCCAGCAGTGAAAATGGGGGGGCCTATGGCTACACCTTC
CASSENGGAYGYTF
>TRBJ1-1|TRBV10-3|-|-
TGTGCCATCAGTTCCGGGACACCGAACACTGAAGCTTTCTTT
CAISSGTPNTEAFF
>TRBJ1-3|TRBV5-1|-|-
TGCGCCAGCAGCTTGGGAGTACAGGCTGGAAACACCATATATTTT
CASSLGVQAGNTIYF
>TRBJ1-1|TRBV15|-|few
TGTGCCACCAGCAGAGATATCGTTGACAGACTTGAAGCTTTCTTT
CATSRDIVDRLEAFF
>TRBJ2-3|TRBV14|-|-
TGTGCCAGCAGCCAAGCCCGTGGAGGGGTAGATACGCAGTATTTT
CASSQARGGVDTQYF
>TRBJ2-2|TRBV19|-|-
TGTGCCAGTAGTGTCAGGGGGAACACCGGGGAGCTGTTTTTT
CASSVRGNTGELFF
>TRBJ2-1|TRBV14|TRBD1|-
TGTGCCAGCAGCCAAGGAGGGGACAGGGAGCAGTTCTTC
CASSQGGDREQFF
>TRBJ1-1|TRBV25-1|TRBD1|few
TGTGCCAGCAGTGTGACAGGGGGTGTGACTTTCTTT
CASSVTGGVTFF
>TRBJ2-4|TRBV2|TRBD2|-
TGTGCCAGCAGGAGCGGGGGCTCTCGTAAAAACATTCAGTACTTC
CASRSGGSRKNIQYF
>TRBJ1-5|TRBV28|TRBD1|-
TGTGCCAGCAGTTTACTCGACAGGGCACGCCAGCCCCAGCATTTT
CASSLLDRARQPQHF
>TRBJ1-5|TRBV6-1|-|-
TGTGCCAGCAGTGAGGCCAGAATGAGCAATCAGCCCCAGCATTTT
CASSEARMSNQPQHF
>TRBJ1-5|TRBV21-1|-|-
TGTGCCAGCAGCTCCCGACGAGGGCCAAATCAGCCCCAGCATTTT
CASSSRRGPNQPQHF
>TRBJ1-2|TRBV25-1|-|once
TGTGCCAGCAGTGAATATAACGGCAGGGCTTTCTATGGCTACACCTTC
CASSEYNGRAFYGYTF
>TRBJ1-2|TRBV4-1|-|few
TGCGCCAGCAGCCAAGATCGGAGTCTTTATGGCTACACCTTC
CASSQDRSLYGYTF
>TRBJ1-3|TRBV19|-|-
TGTGCCAGTAGCCCCCCCATCTCTGGAAACACCATATATTTT
CASSPPISGNTIYF
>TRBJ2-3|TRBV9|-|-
TGTGCCAGCAGCGTAGTAACGGGAGCAACAGATACGCAGTATTTT
CASSVVTGATDTQYF
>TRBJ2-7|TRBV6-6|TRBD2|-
TGTGCCAGCAGCGCCTCGTCTAGCGGCAGTTACTACGAGCAGTACTTC
CASSASSSGSYYEQYF
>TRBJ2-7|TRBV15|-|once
TGTGCCACCAGCAGAGACAGGGCCATCTACGAGCAGTACTTC
CATSRDRAIYEQYF